This record covers a single T cell receptor (beta chain). Its antigen is unknown. The data originate from a study of T cell responses to AZD1222 COVID-19 vaccine. Study-wide results and caveats: Unmutated regions of variants are reportedly targeted by nearly half of spike-specific TCRs.

Measured with immunoSEQ multiplex PCR; TCRdb has only the in-frame clones, and not every one. The sample shows some 60,000 clones, about 83% of them seen only once. The source material was peripheral blood, sampled 28 days after the second AZD1222 dose. The sequence was obtained from an adult who received the AZD1222 COVID-19 vaccine.

The CDR3 spells CASSLLDRNTEAFF. The CDR3 bases are TGTGCCAGCAGCCTACTGGACAGGAACACTGAAGCTTTCTTT. The chain combines TRBV3-1 (or the pseudogene TRBV3-2) with TRBJ1-1; TRBD1 might be the D (6 bases). The germline V and J ends were trimmed by 4 bases and 1 base, with 10 bases remaining between them. The V gene's germline CDR1 is LGHDT and CDR2 YNNKEL (reference sequence). CDR3 length: 14 amino acids.